These 17 T cell receptor beta chains were sequenced from one sample in a study of blood T cell repertoires in COVID-19. Data came from immunoSEQ multiplex PCR; TCRdb stores just in-frame clones and leaves some out. The repertoire holds 150,000 to 200,000 clones, over 80% seen once, with approximately 8.2% in the top ten. What was sequenced was peripheral blood. These receptors were taken from an elderly woman with COVID-19, enrolled during active disease.

The chain recombines TRBV3-1 (or the pseudogene TRBV3-2) with TRBJ1-4; D remains unclear. This CDR3 has 15 amino acids. The germline CDR1 and CDR2 sequences are LGHDT and YNNKEL (reference sequence). V lost 1 base to trimming and J lost 0 bases, with 6 bases between them. This chain's CDR3 is CASSQGAATNEKLFF. The CDR3 nucleotides are TGTGCCAGCAGCCAAGGGGCCGCAACTAATGAAAAACTGTTTTTT.

The J gene is TRBJ1-5, the V gene TRBV7-9, with 10 bases aligning to TRBD1. This CDR3 has 17 residues. CDR1 is SEHNR and CDR2 is FQNEAQ in the germline V gene (reference sequence). V shed 1 base and J 6 bases; nucleotides not matched to a gene: 9. CDR3 sequence (DNA): TGTGCCAGCAGCTTAGGGGCGGACAGGGGGAGTGGTCAGCCCCAGCATTTT. Protein: CASSLGADRGSGQPQHF. The entire variable domain, with the rest obtained from reference TRBV7-9 and TRBJ1-5, is as follows: DTGVSQNPRHKITKRGQNVTFRCDPISEHNRLYWYRQTLGQGPEFLTYFQNEAQLEKSRLLSDRFSAERPKGSFSTLEIQRTEQGDSAMYLCASSLGADRGSGQPQHFGDGTRLSIL.

The V call is TRBV7-2, the J call TRBJ2-5; 11 positions agree with TRBD1. After removal of 3 bases from V and 5 bases from J, the junction contained 5 bases not matched to a gene. This CDR3 comprises 15 residues. CDR1 SGHTA and CDR2 FQGNSA come from the germline V gene. The chain's CDR3 is CASSFWTGGGETQYF. The CDR3 DNA follows: TGTGCCAGCAGCTTCTGGACAGGGGGCGGTGAGACCCAGTACTTC.

The CDR3 reads CASSFSTGVRSNQPQHF. As DNA, the CDR3 is TGTGCCAGCAGTTTCTCGACAGGGGTAAGGAGCAATCAGCCCCAGCATTTT. J is TRBJ1-5 and V is TRBV28; 8 bases fit TRBD1. This CDR3 has 17 residues. V trimming: 3 bases; J trimming: 1 base; junction bases outside the gene matches: 8. The germline gives CDR1 MDHEN, CDR2 SYDVKM.

V gene TRBV6-6 combines with J gene TRBJ2-2, with 7 bases that match TRBD1. Germline V gives CDR1 MNHNY, CDR2 SVGAGI (reference sequence). The V and J ends lost 10 bases and 6 bases, in that order; junction bases with no gene match: 5. This CDR3 spans 12 amino acids. CDR3 protein: CATTTGAGELFF. The DNA of the CDR3 is TGTGCCACCACCACAGGGGCCGGGGAGCTGTTTTTT.

The rearrangement joins TRBV7-9 to TRBJ2-1; D is perhaps TRBD1 (5 bases). V lost 10 bases and J lost 5, with 18 bases in between. The CDR3 runs to 14 residues. CDR1 is SEHNR and CDR2 is FQNEAQ in the germline V gene (reference sequence). The CDR3, as DNA: TGTGCCACTACCCACTTGACAGTTAACAATGAGCAGTTCTTC. Protein: CATTHLTVNNEQFF.

The chain couples TRBV2 to TRBJ2-3; 8 bases map to TRBD1. The CDR3 length is 14 residues. The germline gives CDR1 SNHLY, CDR2 FYNNEI. Trimming took 6 bases from V and 3 from J; bases not matched to a gene: 5. CDR3 nucleotides: TGTGCCAGCAGGGAGGACAGGGTGACAGATACGCAGTATTTT. The encoded protein is CASREDRVTDTQYF.

V and J are TRBV24-1 and TRBJ2-1; D is perhaps TRBD1 (6 bases). This CDR3 contains 13 residues. The V end was cut by 2 bases, the J end by 7 bases, with 8 bases between. From germline, CDR1 is KGHDR and CDR2 SFDVKD. Here the CDR3 DNA reads TGTGCCACCAGTGATTCGGACAGTAATGAGCAGTTCTTC. Protein: CATSDSDSNEQFF.

The rearrangement uses TRBV9 and TRBJ2-7; 8 nucleotides match TRBD1. The CDR3 loop spans 14 amino acids. Germline values: CDR1 SGDLS, CDR2 YYNGEE. J lost 6 bases, V lost 3 bases, and 8 bases had no gene match. The DNA for the CDR3 is TGTGCCAGCAGCGCCAGACAGGGGAACGGCGAGCAGTACTTC. Its protein is CASSARQGNGEQYF.

The chain's CDR3 is CASRVQGYEQYF. The CDR3 nucleotides are TGTGCCAGCAGAGTACAGGGCTACGAGCAGTACTTC. This chain joins TRBV2 and TRBJ2-7, with a weak D call TRBD1 (6 bases). The CDR3 runs 12 residues. Germline CDR1 SNHLY, CDR2 FYNNEI. Trimming left V 6 bases short and J 3 bases short, with 9 bases between. The full variable domain, rest sourced from reference TRBV2 and TRBJ2-7, is EPEVTQTPSHQVTQMGQEVILRCVPISNHLYFYWYRQILGQKVEFLVSFYNNEISEKSEIFDDQFSVERPDGSNFTLKIRSTKLEDSAMYFCASRVQGYEQYFGPGTRLTVT.

The CDR3 DNA reads TGCAGTGCTAGTAGCGGGGGCCACACCGGGGAGCTGTTTTTT. This gives the protein CSASSGGHTGELFF. This chain joins TRBV20-1 and TRBJ2-2; 9 bases are shared with TRBD2. The V and J ends lost 3 bases and 3 bases, in that order; junction bases with no gene match: 2. This CDR3 is built from 14 residues. Germline loops: CDR1 DFQATT, CDR2 SNEGSKA (reference sequence).

V is TRBV5-1 and J is TRBJ2-1; 10 bases agree with TRBD2. Unmatched junction bases numbered 4, after V lost 0 bases and J lost 4 bases. CDR3 length: 16 residues. Germline loops: CDR1 SGHRS, CDR2 YFSETQ. In nucleotides, the CDR3 is TGCGCCAGCAGCTTGGATAGCGGGGGGAATTACAATGAGCAGTTCTTC. This encodes CASSLDSGGNYNEQFF. The full variable domain, completed using reference TRBV5-1 and TRBJ2-1, is KAGVTQTPRYLIKTRGQQVTLSCSPISGHRSVSWYQQTPGQGLQFLFEYFSETQRNKGNFPGRFSGRQFSNSRSEMNVSTLELGDSALYLCASSLDSGGNYNEQFFGPGTRLTVL.

V and J are TRBV3-1 (or the pseudogene TRBV3-2) and TRBJ1-5; D uncertain. Germline CDR1 reads LGHDT; CDR2 reads YNNKEL (reference sequence). There are 12 residues in the CDR3. V lost 5 bases and J 7 bases, leaving 9 bases between the germline ends. The CDR3 is CASSTHGQPQHF. CDR3 nucleotides: TGTGCCAGCAGCACCCACGGGCAGCCCCAGCATTTT.

The chain links TRBV9 to TRBJ1-3; D gene unclear. Trimming removed 4 bases at V and 0 bases at J, with 17 bases between. Germline CDR1 and CDR2: SGDLS and YYNGEE. The CDR3 is 17 amino acids. The CDR3 bases are TGTGCCAGCAGCCCAGACGGAGGGTACAGCTCTGGAAACACCATATATTTT. This codes for CASSPDGGYSSGNTIYF.

The chain recombines TRBV5-1 with TRBJ1-4; 7 bases line up with TRBD1. This CDR3 is 14 amino acids long. Germline-derived CDR1 and CDR2 are SGHRS and YFSETQ. After removal of 4 bases from V and 8 bases from J, the junction contained 8 bases not matched to a gene. CDR3 sequence: CASSTQGVGEKLFF. DNA of the CDR3: TGCGCCAGCAGCACTCAGGGGGTAGGGGAAAAACTGTTTTTT.

The V gene is TRBV3-1 (or the pseudogene TRBV3-2), the J gene TRBJ1-1, with 8 bases lining up with TRBD1. From germline, CDR1 is LGHDT and CDR2 YNNKEL (reference sequence). The CDR3 loop spans 14 amino acids. J gave up 2 bases and V 4 bases, and 3 bases lay outside the gene matches. The CDR3 loop is CASSRGTGNTEAFF. The DNA for the CDR3 is TGTGCCAGCAGCCGGGGGACAGGAAACACTGAAGCTTTCTTT.

The chain combines TRBV5-1 with TRBJ1-3; 7 nucleotides agree with TRBD1. Germline CDR1 SGHRS, CDR2 YFSETQ. This CDR3 spans 13 amino acids. After removal of 0 bases from V and 8 bases from J, the junction contained 2 bases not matched to a gene. The CDR3 DNA follows: TGCGCCAGCAGCTTGGGCCAGGGGGACACCATATATTTT. It is translated as CASSLGQGDTIYF.